This T cell receptor beta chain was found in a study of cytomegalovirus exposure and HLA in healthy donors. Study-wide context: The same platform as the roughly 670 first-cohort repertoires was used for the 100 to 150 validation repertoires, a later analysis reported.

Donors were drawn from the approximately 120-subject validation cohort, separate from the 666-subject first cohort. Study findings and constraints: Cytomegalovirus-associated status was assigned to fewer than 200 TCR beta chains.

As concerns this clone: What it recognizes is unknown.

Some clones are missing from TCRdb's copy, which holds only in-frame ones; the method was immunoSEQ multiplex PCR. The top ten clones hold about 4% of a sample with 99,000 or so clones, about 86% of them seen once. Germline V lookup: CDR1 MDHEN, CDR2 SYDVKM. The CDR3 consists of 12 residues. The V end lost 5 bases, the J end lost 3 bases, and 8 bases lay between the germline ends. Sequenced: PBMCs. V is TRBV28 and J is TRBJ2-7; perhaps TRBD2 as D (5 bases). The receptor's source is a woman in her late teens or twenties in good health and CMV-seropositive. The CDR3 DNA follows: TGTGCCAGCAGTAGTCGGGGCTACGAGCAGTACTTC. As protein: CASSSRGYEQYF.